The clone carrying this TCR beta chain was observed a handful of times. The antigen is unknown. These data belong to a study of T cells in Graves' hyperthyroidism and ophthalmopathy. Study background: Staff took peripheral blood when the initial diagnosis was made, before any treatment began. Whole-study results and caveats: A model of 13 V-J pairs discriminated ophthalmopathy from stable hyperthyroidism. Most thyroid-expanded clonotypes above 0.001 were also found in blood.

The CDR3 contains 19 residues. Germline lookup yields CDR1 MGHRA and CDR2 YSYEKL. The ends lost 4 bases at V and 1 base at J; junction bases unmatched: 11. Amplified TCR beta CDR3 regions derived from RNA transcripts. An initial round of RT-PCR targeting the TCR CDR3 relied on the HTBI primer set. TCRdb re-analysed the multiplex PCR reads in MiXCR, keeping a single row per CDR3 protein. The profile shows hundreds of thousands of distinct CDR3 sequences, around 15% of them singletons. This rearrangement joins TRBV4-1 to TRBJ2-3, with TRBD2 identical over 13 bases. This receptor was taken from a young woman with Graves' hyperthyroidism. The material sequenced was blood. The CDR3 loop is CASSLGLAGVGFGTDTQYF. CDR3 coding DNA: TGCGCCAGCAGCCTTGGACTAGCGGGAGTAGGATTCGGCACAGATACGCAGTATTTT.